This T cell receptor beta chain was sequenced in a study of T cells after yellow fever vaccination. Study-wide results and caveats: Detected again after the booster were most primary-vaccination clones, at about 96% CD4 and about 90% CD8. The presence of abundant clonotypes contaminating from the bulk population was possible in FACS-sorted repertoires.

The CDR3 sequence is 12 residues long. Germline V gene sequence: CDR1 KGHSH, CDR2 LQKENI. V lost 5 bases, J lost 4 bases, and 8 bases lay in between. UMIs and a universal primer site were added when TCR cDNA was made by 5'RACE template switching. TCRdb re-called the 5' RACE reads with MiXCR, one entry per CDR3 protein. The sample includes about 630,000 distinct CDR3 sequences, roughly 12% of them seen just once. This clonotype was recorded a few times. The antigen remains unidentified. This receptor was taken from a man aged 25-45 years who received the YFV17D yellow fever vaccine. The chain employs TRBV18 and TRBJ2-5, with D uncertain. The material was PBMCs, obtained on the day of the yellow fever booster vaccination. The CDR3 reads CASSFPRETQYF. The CDR3 DNA reads TGTGCCAGCTCATTCCCTCGAGAGACCCAGTACTTC.